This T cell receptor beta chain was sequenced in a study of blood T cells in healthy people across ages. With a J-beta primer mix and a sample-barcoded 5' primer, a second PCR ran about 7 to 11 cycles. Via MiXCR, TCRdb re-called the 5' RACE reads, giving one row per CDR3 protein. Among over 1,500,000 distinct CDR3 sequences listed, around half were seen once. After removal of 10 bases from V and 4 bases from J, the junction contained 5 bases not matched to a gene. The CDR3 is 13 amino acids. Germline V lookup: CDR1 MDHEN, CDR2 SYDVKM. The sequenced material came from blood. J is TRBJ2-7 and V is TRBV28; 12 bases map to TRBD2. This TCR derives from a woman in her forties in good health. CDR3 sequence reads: CATLAGGLYEQYF. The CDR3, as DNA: TGTGCCACCCTAGCGGGGGGGCTGTACGAGCAGTACTTC.